Listed here are 27 T cell receptor beta chains from one sample, sequenced in a study of T-cell memory formation after mild COVID-19. TCRdb fed the 5' RACE reads into MiXCR, producing one record per CDR3 protein. The sample lists about half a million distinct CDR3 sequences; approximately 18% were seen once. Sequencing was carried out using PBMCs or a T cell subset sorted from them (not recorded which). The receptors here all came from an adult woman who had mild COVID-19 (a few samples of this study predate the infection). Cell type and time point are not known.

This CDR3 reads CASSSSGTGLYEQYF. CDR3 nucleotides: TGTGCCAGCAGCAGCTCCGGGACAGGCCTTTACGAGCAGTACTTC. V gene TRBV2 combines with J gene TRBJ2-7; 8 bases line up with TRBD1. Trimming removed 6 bases from V and 4 bases from J; junction bases left unmatched: 11. CDR3 length: 15 amino acids. Germline V gene sequence: CDR1 SNHLY, CDR2 FYNNEI.

This clonotype was detected only a few times. The gene calls are TRBV5-1 and TRBJ1-1, with 7 bases matching TRBD1. Germline V lookup: CDR1 SGHRS, CDR2 YFSETQ. This CDR3 has 14 residues. J was trimmed by 6 bases and V by 4 bases; bases with no gene match: 9. CDR3 amino acids: CASSAQGTDPEAFF. In DNA, the CDR3 is TGCGCCAGCAGCGCACAGGGGACCGACCCTGAAGCTTTCTTT.

J is TRBJ2-2 and V is TRBV18; no definite D call. The V gene's germline CDR1 is KGHSH and CDR2 LQKENI. This CDR3 is built from 13 residues. Trimming cost V 2 bases and J 4 bases, with 5 bases left between them. This CDR3 is CASSPGITGELFF. The CDR3 DNA reads as TGTGCCAGCTCACCAGGGATCACCGGGGAGCTGTTTTTT. The variable domain in full, with the rest retrieved from reference TRBV18 and TRBJ2-2, is NAGVMQNPRHLVRRRGQEARLRCSPMKGHSHVYWYRQLPEEGLKFMVYLQKENIIDESGMPKERFSAEFPKEGPSILRIQQVVRGDSAAYFCASSPGITGELFFGEGSRLTVL.

Ten or more counts support this clonotype. The gene calls are TRBV5-1 and TRBJ1-5, with D perhaps TRBD1 (5 bases). The CDR3 runs 14 residues. Germline values: CDR1 SGHRS, CDR2 YFSETQ. V shed 4 bases and J shed 2 bases, with 10 bases lying between them. The CDR3 protein is CASSHQGGNQPQHF. CDR3 nucleotide sequence: TGCGCCAGCAGCCACCAGGGTGGCAATCAGCCCCAGCATTTT.

The genes are TRBV20-1 and TRBJ1-5; maybe TRBD1 (6 bases). Deletions cut 3 bases from V and 13 bases from J, with 13 bases between. The length of the CDR3 is 11 residues. The germline V gene has CDR1 DFQATT and CDR2 SNEGSKA (reference sequence). In DNA form, the CDR3 reads TGCAGTGCTAGTGGTTCAGGGGCGCAGCATTTT. Its protein is CSASGSGAQHF.

This chain links TRBV20-1 with TRBJ2-7, with TRBD2 matching over 7 bases. CDR3 size: 15 residues. In germline, CDR1 is DFQATT, CDR2 SNEGSKA (reference sequence). The junction had 6 bases not matched to a gene; V was cut back by 1 base and J by 0 bases. Here the CDR3 reads CSARGPAGSSYEQYF. CDR3 nucleotide sequence: TGCAGTGCTAGAGGCCCAGCGGGGAGCTCCTACGAGCAGTACTTC.

The chain employs TRBV29-1 and TRBJ1-4, with TRBD1 identical over 10 bases. V gave up 4 bases and J gave up 4 bases; unmatched junction bases: 0. CDR1 is SQVTM and CDR2 is ANQGSEA in the germline V gene. The CDR3 has 13 residues. This CDR3 is CSVGDRGNEKLFF. CDR3 nucleotide sequence: TGCAGCGTTGGGGACAGGGGTAATGAAAAACTGTTTTTT. Together with reference TRBV29-1 and TRBJ1-4, the CDR3 gives the full variable domain: SAVISQKPSRDICQRGTSLTIQCQVDSQVTMMFWYRQQPGQSLTLIATANQGSEATYESGFVIDKFPISRPNLTFSTLTVSNMSPEDSSIYLCSVGDRGNEKLFFGSGTQLSVL.

The V call is TRBV5-1, the J call TRBJ2-1, with 7 positions matching TRBD2. V lost 1 base and J lost 5; bases outside the gene matches: 6. Germline CDR1 is SGHRS and CDR2 is YFSETQ. CDR3 length: 15 amino acids. The CDR3 here is CASSLTSGAHNEQFF. CDR3 bases: TGCGCCAGCAGCTTGACGAGCGGGGCACACAATGAGCAGTTCTTC. Using reference TRBV5-1 and TRBJ2-1 for the parts outside the CDR3, the full variable domain is KAGVTQTPRYLIKTRGQQVTLSCSPISGHRSVSWYQQTPGQGLQFLFEYFSETQRNKGNFPGRFSGRQFSNSRSEMNVSTLELGDSALYLCASSLTSGAHNEQFFGPGTRLTVL.

The rearrangement joins TRBV5-5 to TRBJ2-3, with 8 bases aligning to TRBD2. V was clipped by 4 bases and J by 2 bases; unmatched bases: 12. Germline values: CDR1 SGHKS, CDR2 YYEKEE (reference sequence). The CDR3 runs 17 residues. CDR3 coding DNA: TGTGCCAGCAGCCCCGAGGTGGGCGGGGGGTTCACAGATACGCAGTATTTT. It specifies CASSPEVGGGFTDTQYF.

This chain connects TRBV4-3 to TRBJ2-7; D may be TRBD2 (5 bases). The CDR3 has 17 residues. V was trimmed by 0 bases and J by 4 bases, leaving 19 bases between them. CDR1 is LGHNA and CDR2 is YSLEER in the germline V gene. For the CDR3, the DNA is TGCGCCAGCAGCCAAGACTTCCTAAGCGGAGCCCATTACGAGCAGTACTTC. Its translation is CASSQDFLSGAHYEQYF.

The chain is built from TRBV7-2 and TRBJ2-4; TRBD2 matches at 8 bases. CDR1 and CDR2 from the germline V gene are SGHTA and FQGNSA. Trimming took 6 bases from V and 6 from J; bases not matched to a gene: 10. The CDR3 covers 15 residues. The CDR3 DNA is TGTGCCAGCAGTTCCGGGCCTGCGGGGGGAAACATTCAGTACTTC. This codes for CASSSGPAGGNIQYF.

This clonotype appeared many times. V usage is TRBV11-3 and J usage is TRBJ2-7, with D perhaps assigned TRBD1 or TRBD2 (5 bases each). V lost 4 bases and J 7 bases, leaving 11 bases between the germline ends. The CDR3 covers 12 residues. Germline V gene data show CDR1 as SGHNT and CDR2 as YENEEA. The CDR3 sequence: CASSSGLREQYF. The CDR3 coding sequence is TGTGCCAGCAGCTCGGGGCTACGAGAGCAGTACTTC.

This rearrangement joins TRBV27 to TRBJ1-1, with D unclear. The CDR3 contains 15 residues. The germline V gene encodes CDR1 MNHEY and CDR2 SMNVEV (reference sequence). The V end was cut by 0 bases, the J end by 5 bases, with 13 bases between. This CDR3 is CASSLSSPRRTEAFF. The CDR3 DNA reads TGTGCCAGCAGTTTATCGTCTCCAAGGCGGACTGAAGCTTTCTTT.

CDR3: CAAGEAGRSNTGELFF. In DNA form, the CDR3 reads TGTGCCGCGGGGGAAGCGGGGCGATCGAACACCGGGGAGCTGTTTTTT. The genes are TRBV7-6 and TRBJ2-2; 7 bases are shared with TRBD2. The length of the CDR3 is 16 residues. J lost 0 bases, V lost 11 bases, and 12 bases had no gene match. Germline-derived CDR1 and CDR2 are SGHVS and FNYEAQ.

The chain joins TRBV9 to TRBJ2-7; TRBD1 or TRBD2 may be the D gene (6 bases each). Germline assignment: CDR1 SGDLS and CDR2 YYNGEE. CDR3 length: 15 residues. V lost 2 bases and J lost 6, with 18 bases in between. The CDR3 sequence: CASSVRGTQSSEQYF. The DNA for the CDR3 is TGTGCCAGCAGCGTGAGGGGGACTCAATCGTCCGAGCAGTACTTC.

The chain couples TRBV2 to TRBJ2-2; tentatively, D is TRBD2 (6 bases). Per germline, CDR1 SNHLY and CDR2 FYNNEI. The CDR3 has 15 amino acids. The V end lost 10 bases, the J end lost 7 bases, and 22 bases lay between the germline ends. CDR3 DNA sequence: TGTGCCACCCGCCCTGGGAGGAGGGTGATCGGGGAGCTGTTTTTT. Encoded protein: CATRPGRRVIGELFF.

This clonotype was found a few times. This CDR3 reads CASRVQGGSGNTIYF. The DNA for the CDR3 is TGTGCCAGTAGGGTACAGGGTGGATCTGGAAACACCATATATTTT. The chain has TRBV19 and TRBJ1-3; D might be TRBD1 (6 bases). This CDR3 is built from 15 residues. From germline, CDR1 is LNHDA and CDR2 SQIVND (reference sequence). Trimming took off 6 bases at V and 1 base at J, with 13 bases between the two ends.

This clonotype appeared a few times. The chain uses TRBV11-2 and TRBJ2-7; D is unresolved. CDR3 size: 12 residues. Germline V gene lookup returns CDR1 SGHAT and CDR2 FQNNGV. The V and J ends lost 3 bases and 6 bases respectively, with 9 bases between them. CDR3 sequence: CASSFNPAEQYF. The DNA of the CDR3 is TGTGCCAGCAGCTTTAATCCCGCCGAGCAGTACTTC. Full variable domain (missing parts from reference TRBV11-2 and TRBJ2-7): EAGVAQSPRYKIIEKRQSVAFWCNPISGHATLYWYQQILGQGPKLLIQFQNNGVVDDSQLPKDRFSAERLKGVDSTLKIQPAKLEDSAVYLCASSFNPAEQYFGPGTRLTVT.

The J gene is TRBJ2-1, the V gene TRBV7-9; 7 bases map to TRBD2. The V segment lost 6 bases and the J segment 7 bases; nucleotides outside the gene matches: 18. The CDR3 has 17 amino acids. Germline lookup yields CDR1 SEHNR and CDR2 FQNEAQ (reference sequence). CDR3: CASSSTRAGTDGNEQFF. DNA for the CDR3: TGTGCCAGCAGTTCTACCCGAGCGGGGACCGACGGGAATGAGCAGTTCTTC.

The sample holds a few counts of this clonotype. The chain uses TRBV3-1 and TRBJ1-6; 7 nucleotides line up with TRBD1. There are 14 residues in the CDR3. V shed 7 bases, J shed 2 bases, and the junction held 2 bases outside the gene matches. Germline V CDR1 and CDR2: LGHDT, YNNKEL (reference sequence). CDR3 protein: CASTGTAYNSPLHF. In DNA form, the CDR3 reads TGTGCCAGCACCGGGACAGCCTATAATTCACCCCTCCACTTT.

The V gene is TRBV7-9, the J gene TRBJ2-1; D uncertain. Germline V gene sequence: CDR1 SEHNR, CDR2 FQNEAQ (reference sequence). This CDR3 has 11 amino acids. V lost 1 base and J lost 13, with 8 bases in between. CDR3 bases: TGTGCCAGCAGCTTAGAGGGCGGTCAGTTCTTC. Translating gives CASSLEGGQFF.

This rearrangement joins TRBV2 to TRBJ1-2; D possibly corresponds to TRBD1 (5 bases). The CDR3 contains 18 residues. Germline-derived CDR1 and CDR2 are SNHLY and FYNNEI. V lost 6 bases and J lost 2, with 25 bases in between. CDR3 loop: CASRENKPSLGANYGYTF. The CDR3 DNA reads TGTGCCAGCAGGGAAAACAAACCATCCTTAGGGGCAAACTATGGCTACACCTTC. The variable domain in full, completed from reference TRBV2 and TRBJ1-2, reads EPEVTQTPSHQVTQMGQEVILRCVPISNHLYFYWYRQILGQKVEFLVSFYNNEISEKSEIFDDQFSVERPDGSNFTLKIRSTKLEDSAMYFCASRENKPSLGANYGYTFGSGTRLTVV.

This clonotype was seen at least ten times. This rearrangement joins TRBV24-1 to TRBJ1-1; 8 positions agree with TRBD1. J lost 8 bases, V lost 9 bases, and 10 bases had no gene match. The CDR3 has 13 amino acids. The germline V gene has CDR1 KGHDR and CDR2 SFDVKD. CDR3 nucleotides: TGTGCCACCCAATCCGGGACAGGTTTCGAAGCTTTCTTT. It is translated as CATQSGTGFEAFF.

This clonotype has a handful of counts. V gene TRBV3-1 combines with J gene TRBJ2-1; 13 bases align to TRBD2. Losses at the gene ends were 1 base for V and 3 bases for J; bases not matched to a gene: 3. The CDR3 runs 17 residues. Germline assignment: CDR1 LGHDT and CDR2 YNNKEL (reference sequence). The CDR3: CASSQGGLAGDYNEQFF. The CDR3 coding sequence is TGTGCCAGCAGCCAAGGAGGACTAGCGGGGGACTACAATGAGCAGTTCTTC.

The chain combines TRBV12-3 or TRBV12-4 with TRBJ1-5; D unresolved. This CDR3 spans 13 amino acids. Trimming removed 3 bases at V and 7 bases at J, with 10 bases between. CDR3 nucleotides: TGTGCCAGCAGTTTCACGGATACCCAGCCCCAGCATTTT. Translated: CASSFTDTQPQHF.

The chain combines TRBV5-4 with TRBJ2-1; D remains unclear. The germline V and J ends were trimmed by 4 bases and 9 bases, with 11 bases remaining between them. The CDR3 contains 12 residues. In germline, CDR1 is SGHNT, CDR2 YYREEE (reference sequence). CDR3 bases: TGTGCCAGCAGCCTTCAGTCGGGTGAGCAGTTCTTC. Its protein product is CASSLQSGEQFF.

This clonotype has ten or more counts. The V and J genes are TRBV7-2 and TRBJ2-5, with a tentative D call TRBD1 (8 bases). V gave up 5 bases and J gave up 4 bases, with 17 bases separating them. The CDR3 loop spans 15 amino acids. The germline CDR1 and CDR2 sequences are SGHTA and FQGNSA. The CDR3 is CASSQRTGRVETQYF. CDR3 bases: TGTGCCAGCAGCCAACGGACAGGGAGGGTAGAGACCCAGTACTTC.